The rows below give T cell receptor beta chains drawn from one sample of a study of identical twins. TCRdb re-derived calls from the 5' RACE reads in MiXCR, one entry per CDR3 protein. The data show 1.5 million to 2 million distinct CDR3 sequences, around 29% seen once. Sequenced input: cord blood. These receptors all stem from a newborn girl in good health. The CDR3 runs from the conserved cysteine through the conserved F or W. Fields, in order: clone size, J gene, V gene, D gene, CDR3 length, CDR3 protein, CDR3 DNA. A D gene is named only where the DNA matches it firmly. Only part of the rows carry a size: once, few, many, or a class if the clone is expanded.

clone_size: few; j_call: TRBJ1-6; v_call: TRBV28; d_call: NA; cdr3_length: 14; cdr3_aa: CASSSPQGNSPLHF; cdr3_nt: TGTGCCAGCAGTTCCCCGCAAGGGAATTCACCCCTCCACTTT
clone_size: few; j_call: TRBJ1-2; v_call: TRBV4-2; d_call: NA; cdr3_length: 17; cdr3_aa: CASSQGYLGLQGYGYTF; cdr3_nt: TGTGCCAGCAGCCAAGGCTATTTGGGACTGCAGGGCTATGGCTACACCTTC
clone_size: few; j_call: TRBJ2-3; v_call: TRBV9; d_call: TRBD1; cdr3_length: 14; cdr3_aa: CASSPRQGSDTQYF; cdr3_nt: TGTGCCAGCAGCCCCAGACAGGGGTCAGATACGCAGTATTTT
clone_size: NA; j_call: TRBJ2-5; v_call: TRBV7-2; d_call: TRBD2; cdr3_length: 17; cdr3_aa: CASSRIHSGGLYNEQYF; cdr3_nt: TGTGCCAGCAGCCGAATCCATAGCGGGGGGCTCTACAATGAGCAGTACTTC
clone_size: NA; j_call: TRBJ1-5; v_call: TRBV4-2; d_call: NA; cdr3_length: 16; cdr3_aa: CTSSQDVLGRGQPQHF; cdr3_nt: TGTACCAGCAGCCAAGATGTATTGGGGAGGGGTCAGCCCCAGCATTTT
clone_size: NA; j_call: TRBJ2-6; v_call: TRBV7-2; d_call: NA; cdr3_length: 18; cdr3_aa: CASSLGPPYGSGANVLTF; cdr3_nt: TGTGCCAGCAGCTTAGGTCCCCCTTACGGCTCTGGGGCCAACGTCCTGACTTTC
clone_size: few; j_call: TRBJ2-3; v_call: TRBV18; d_call: TRBD1; cdr3_length: 15; cdr3_aa: CASNPDRGPIDTQYF; cdr3_nt: TGTGCCAGCAACCCAGACAGGGGGCCGATAGATACGCAGTATTTT
clone_size: NA; j_call: TRBJ2-7; v_call: TRBV6-6; d_call: TRBD2; cdr3_length: 11; cdr3_aa: CASSTREAQYF; cdr3_nt: TGTGCCAGCAGTACGCGGGAGGCCCAGTACTTC
clone_size: NA; j_call: TRBJ2-2; v_call: TRBV2; d_call: NA; cdr3_length: 15; cdr3_aa: CASSEAGADTGELFF; cdr3_nt: TGTGCCAGCAGTGAAGCGGGAGCAGACACCGGGGAGCTGTTTTTT
clone_size: NA; j_call: TRBJ2-1; v_call: TRBV5-1; d_call: NA; cdr3_length: 15; cdr3_aa: CASGLEVRSYNEQFF; cdr3_nt: TGCGCCAGCGGCCTCGAGGTTAGGTCCTACAATGAGCAGTTCTTC